The sequence of this T cell receptor beta chain was determined in a study of T cell responses to AZD1222 COVID-19 vaccine. As to this clone: Its target is unknown.

V shed 10 bases and J 0 bases; nucleotides not matched to a gene: 8. The length of the CDR3 is 15 residues. Germline lookup yields CDR1 MNHEY and CDR2 SMNVEV (reference sequence). Study observations and caveats: White British donors predominated, females outnumbered males, and clonal diversity was possibly underestimated.

Second-dose schedules of about 4 or about 12 weeks were combined. Libraries were prepared by immunoSEQ multiplex PCR; TCRdb keeps only in-frame clonotypes and omits some of them. The repertoire holds more than 120,000 clones, with 85% to 90% as singletons. The sequences come from peripheral blood, collected 28 days after the second AZD1222 dose. This TCR was sampled from an adult who received the AZD1222 COVID-19 vaccine. V usage is TRBV27 and J usage is TRBJ2-1; 8 bases are shared with TRBD2. Here the CDR3 reads CATRGREGSYNEQFF. As DNA, the CDR3 is TGTGCCACTAGGGGCCGGGAGGGCTCCTACAATGAGCAGTTCTTC.